The 9 T cell receptor beta chains listed next were all sequenced from one sample in a study of monozygotic twins with cystic fibrosis. Libraries were prepared by immunoSEQ multiplex PCR; TCRdb keeps only in-frame clonotypes and omits some of them. The data contain about 35,000 clones, over 60% of them singletons. Sequenced sample: blood. These receptors were collected from a girl between 5 and 17 years old with cystic fibrosis.

The rearrangement joins TRBV18 to TRBJ1-5; D is undetermined. Trimming shortened V by 0 bases and J by 3 bases, and 15 bases separated the two germline ends. Germline V gives CDR1 KGHSH, CDR2 LQKENI. The CDR3 totals 17 residues. In DNA, the CDR3 is TGTGCCAGCTCACCACCTCGGTTCGGCTCCCTCAATCAGCCCCAGCATTTT. This translates into CASSPPRFGSLNQPQHF.

The CDR3 loop reads CASSEAGTGTYNEQFF. Here the CDR3 DNA reads TGTGCCAGCAGTGAAGCTGGCACGGGTACCTACAATGAGCAGTTCTTC. The chain has TRBV2 and TRBJ2-1; no firm D call. Germline CDR1 reads SNHLY; CDR2 reads FYNNEI. Trimming stripped 0 bases from V and 2 bases from J, with 11 bases between. The CDR3 length is 16 residues. Combining the CDR3 with reference TRBV2 and TRBJ2-1 gives the whole variable domain EPEVTQTPSHQVTQMGQEVILRCVPISNHLYFYWYRQILGQKVEFLVSFYNNEISEKSEIFDDQFSVERPDGSNFTLKIRSTKLEDSAMYFCASSEAGTGTYNEQFFGPGTRLTVL.

The chain employs TRBV10-1 and TRBJ2-2; TRBD1 aligns across 7 bases. V trimming: 6 bases; J trimming: 1 base; junction bases outside the gene matches: 8. The CDR3 extends over 16 amino acids. Germline CDR1 WNHNN, CDR2 SYGVQD (reference sequence). This CDR3 reads CASRERDSLNTGELFF. For the CDR3, the DNA is TGCGCCAGCAGAGAAAGGGACAGCCTGAACACCGGGGAGCTGTTTTTT.

This rearrangement joins TRBV7-2 to TRBJ2-5; TRBD2 agrees at 8 bases. From germline, CDR1 is SGHTA and CDR2 FQGNSA. This CDR3 is 14 amino acids long. The junction had 4 bases not matched to a gene; V was cut back by 7 bases and J by 0 bases. CDR3 loop: CASKASGYQETQYF. The CDR3, as DNA: TGTGCCAGCAAGGCTAGCGGGTACCAAGAGACCCAGTACTTC.

In its sample, this clone was seen once. The V gene is TRBV7-2, the J gene TRBJ1-1, with D unresolved. This CDR3 has 14 residues. V was clipped by 5 bases and J by 4 bases, with 14 bases between them. Germline assignment: CDR1 SGHTA and CDR2 FQGNSA. CDR3 sequence: CASSLHRLGTEAFF. The CDR3 DNA reads as TGTGCCAGCAGCCTGCACCGCTTGGGCACTGAAGCTTTCTTT.

This clone was seen more than once but under ten times. The chain combines TRBV5-1 with TRBJ2-1, with no clear D. V was shortened by 0 bases and J by 0 bases, with 10 bases between the two germline ends. This CDR3 region has 16 residues. The germline V gene has CDR1 SGHRS and CDR2 YFSETQ. CDR3: CASSLVPGLSYNEQFF. The CDR3 DNA sequence: TGCGCCAGCAGCTTGGTTCCGGGCCTCTCCTACAATGAGCAGTTCTTC.

The chain joins TRBV6-5 to TRBJ2-2; either TRBD1 or TRBD2 may fit D (6 bases each). Trimming pared 6 bases from V and 1 base from J, leaving 12 bases between. The CDR3 has 15 amino acids. Germline CDR1 is MNHEY and CDR2 is SVGAGI. As DNA, the CDR3 is TGTGCCAGCAGAGAGGGGGGAAGGAACACCGGGGAGCTGTTTTTT. Translated: CASREGGRNTGELFF.

Only one count was recorded for this clone. The chain uses TRBV4-3 and TRBJ2-5; tentative D call: TRBD2 (6 bases). The ends were cut back, 2 bases at V and 4 bases at J, with 14 bases in the middle. Germline-derived CDR1 and CDR2 are LGHNA and YSLEER. This CDR3 has 15 amino acids. CDR3 loop: CASSQSSGSRETQYF. The CDR3 DNA follows: TGCGCCAGCAGCCAATCGTCCGGGAGCCGAGAGACCCAGTACTTC.

This clone was detected only once. The chain joins TRBV15 to TRBJ2-3; maybe TRBD2 (5 bases). From germline, CDR1 is LNHNV and CDR2 YYDKDF (reference sequence). V was clipped by 1 base and J by 5 bases, with 7 bases between them. The CDR3 has 13 residues. The CDR3 here is CATSRGGLDTQYF. In DNA form, the CDR3 reads TGTGCCACCAGCAGAGGAGGGTTAGATACGCAGTATTTT.